Shown below are 10 T cell receptor beta chains from a single sample sequenced in a study of blood T cell repertoires in COVID-19 (dated by TCRdb to 2018 to 2020). The library was prepared using the immunoSEQ multiplex PCR assay. Drawn from immuneACCESS, this table holds only the in-frame rearrangements with V and J called that TCRdb kept. Clones are partly lost; checked studies trace under half to an unresolved V gene and leave the rest unexplained. The sample table contains a few hundred thousand clones; only one count was recorded for approximately 93% of them. The ten most abundant clones make up around 0.86% of the sample. The sequenced sample was PBMCs or T cells enriched from blood (not recorded which). The source is a woman aged 35 to 49 who had been exposed to COVID-19.

J is TRBJ2-1 and V is TRBV30, with 8 bases aligning to TRBD2. Trimming removed 3 bases from V and 2 bases from J; junction bases left unmatched: 3. The CDR3 is 14 residues long. The germline V gene has CDR1 GTSNPN and CDR2 SVGIG (reference sequence). The CDR3 DNA reads as TGTGCCTGGAGGTCTAGCGGGCCCTACAATGAGCAGTTCTTC. This gives the protein CAWRSSGPYNEQFF. Full variable domain (remainder filled in from reference TRBV30 and TRBJ2-1): SQTIHQWPATLVQPVGSPLSLECTVEGTSNPNLYWYRQAAGRGLQLLFYSVGIGQISSEVPQNLSASRPQDRQFILSSKKLLLSDSGFYLCAWRSSGPYNEQFFGPGTRLTVL.

The chain carries TRBV21-1 and TRBJ2-7; the table assigns TRBD1, which was not confirmed against the DNA. TRBV21-1 is tagged as a pseudogene. This CDR3 is built from 17 residues. The CDR3 here is CASSKAEYRGLAYEQYF. CDR3 bases: TGTGCCAGCAGCAAAGCGGAGTACAGGGGGCTTGCCTACGAGCAGTACTTC.

The chain links TRBV5-1 to TRBJ2-5; TRBD2 matches at 7 bases. The CDR3 is 16 residues long. In germline, CDR1 is SGHRS, CDR2 YFSETQ. V was pared by 3 bases and J by 3 bases, with 11 bases of the junction left unmatched. CDR3 protein: CASSYGASGVKETQYF. The CDR3 bases are TGCGCCAGCAGCTATGGAGCTAGCGGAGTCAAAGAGACCCAGTACTTC. The full variable domain, in which reference TRBV5-1 and TRBJ2-5 provide the parts outside the CDR3, is KAGVTQTPRYLIKTRGQQVTLSCSPISGHRSVSWYQQTPGQGLQFLFEYFSETQRNKGNFPGRFSGRQFSNSRSEMNVSTLELGDSALYLCASSYGASGVKETQYFGPGTRLLVL.

The chain couples TRBV4-3 to TRBJ1-2, with 7 bases lining up with TRBD1. The V and J ends lost 4 bases and 5 bases, in that order; junction bases with no gene match: 4. The CDR3 runs to 13 residues. Germline V lookup: CDR1 LGHNA, CDR2 YSLEER. The CDR3 sequence: CASSRGQAYGYTF. CDR3 nucleotide sequence: TGCGCCAGCAGCCGAGGACAGGCATATGGCTACACCTTC.

This clone came up a few times. The chain carries TRBV7-8 and TRBJ1-1; 9 bases fit TRBD1. This CDR3 has 18 residues. V lost 2 bases to trimming and J lost 2 bases; unmatched junction nucleotides: 12. The germline gives CDR1 SGHVS, CDR2 FQNEAQ. The CDR3 coding sequence is TGTGCCAGCAGCTTAATCCTCCCCGGGACAGGGCAAAACACTGAAGCTTTCTTT. This codes for CASSLILPGTGQNTEAFF.

This sequence joins TRBV27 and TRBJ2-6; 7 nucleotides match TRBD2. Germline V gene data show CDR1 as MNHEY and CDR2 as SMNVEV (reference sequence). The ends lost 6 bases at V and 5 bases at J; junction bases unmatched: 7. The length of the CDR3 is 15 residues. The CDR3 DNA reads as TGTGCCAGCAGGCCCCCCGGGGGGAGGGCCAACGTCCTGACTTTC. Translated, it gives CASRPPGGRANVLTF.

The count of this clone is one. This chain uses TRBV5-1 with TRBJ2-2; D might be TRBD2 (5 bases). The CDR3 is 17 amino acids. Deletions cut 1 base from V and 4 bases from J, with 17 bases between. From germline, CDR1 is SGHRS and CDR2 YFSETQ. CDR3: CASSLSSATRGTGELFF. CDR3 in DNA: TGCGCCAGCAGCTTGTCCTCCGCGACCCGGGGCACCGGGGAGCTGTTTTTT.

This chain links TRBV18 with TRBJ1-2; TRBD1 aligns across 8 bases. This CDR3 comprises 18 residues. With 2 bases clipped from V and 5 bases from J, the junction kept 16 bases outside the gene matches. Germline CDR1 KGHSH, CDR2 LQKENI. This chain's CDR3 is CASSPGGTGSRGFYGYTF. The DNA of the CDR3 is TGTGCCAGCTCACCAGGCGGGACAGGCTCACGGGGATTTTATGGCTACACCTTC.

V is TRBV5-1 and J is TRBJ2-1; no firm D call. The CDR3 totals 14 residues. Trimming took off 4 bases at V and 6 bases at J, with 14 bases between the two ends. CDR1 is SGHRS, CDR2 YFSETQ, per germline. CDR3 sequence (DNA): TGCGCCAGCAGCACTCAGGATAGTATCAATGAGCAGTTCTTC. Amino acids: CASSTQDSINEQFF.

This chain uses TRBV6-2 or TRBV6-3 with TRBJ2-5; TRBD2 aligns across 10 bases. Germline V gene data show CDR1 as MNHEY and CDR2 as SVGEGT. This CDR3 is built from 16 residues. Trimming cost V 5 bases and J 2 bases; bases outside gene matches: 8. CDR3 sequence reads: CASSDKTSGFQETQYF. DNA of the CDR3: TGTGCCAGCAGTGACAAGACTAGCGGGTTTCAAGAGACCCAGTACTTC.